This TCR beta chain comes out of a study of blood T cell repertoires in COVID-19. Study overall: Donors in the United States, Italy and Spain gave samples during acute or convalescent COVID-19. Nucleic acid was either cDNA or gDNA, and it came from T cells, B-cell-depleted T cells, or PBMCs.

V was shortened by 2 bases and J by 1 base, with 9 bases between the two germline ends. CDR3 length: 15 amino acids. Germline CDR1 is MGHDK and CDR2 is SYGVNS. Per the original data handling: Estimation of nucleated cell counts relied on the amplification of reference gene primers. Sequenced by immunoSEQ multiplex PCR; TCRdb stores in-frame clones only, minus some. D and trimming were read from the DNA, whereas the V and J calls and clone size are those reported in that table. The data hold some 400,000 clones, with roughly 86% observed a single time. Patients in Seattle were enrolled during active infection, then followed longitudinally.

The V call is TRBV25-1, the J call TRBJ1-3; no reliable D call. The origin of this receptor is a woman aged 55-69 years with COVID-19, enrolled during active disease. The specimen was peripheral blood. The CDR3 sequence: CASSEARFSGNTIYF. CDR3 DNA: TGTGCCAGCAGTGAAGCCCGGTTTTCTGGAAACACCATATATTTT.